The 14 T cell receptor beta chains given below trace back to one sample, sequenced in a study of CD8+CD57+ T cells in acquired aplastic anemia. Before being chosen for sequencing, patients had shown CD8+CD57+ cell expansion by flow cytometry. Genomic DNA acted as the template from which TCR beta VDJ combination and CDR3 sequence profiling were carried out. A single record per CDR3 protein comes from TCRdb applying MiXCR to the reads. This sample has over 150,000 distinct CDR3 sequences, with over 55% found just once. Material for sequencing was sorted CD4+, CD8+, or CD8+CD57+ T cells (not recorded which) from PBMCs. These receptors were collected from a human donor with aplastic anemia.

The chain employs TRBV5-1 and TRBJ1-1; D uncertain. This CDR3 contains 13 residues. Germline values: CDR1 SGHRS, CDR2 YFSETQ. Trimming left V 4 bases short and J 11 bases short, with 18 bases between. The CDR3 coding sequence is TGCGCCAGCAGCCAAGATAGTCGGGGAGGCGCTTTCTTT. It specifies CASSQDSRGGAFF.

The J gene is TRBJ2-2, the V gene TRBV20-1, with D perhaps assigned TRBD1 or TRBD2 (6 bases each). V shed 3 bases and J shed 6 bases, with 17 bases lying between them. The CDR3 runs 15 residues. The germline CDR1 and CDR2 sequences are DFQATT and SNEGSKA (reference sequence). CDR3 amino acids: CSARRLGGRSGELFF. The DNA for the CDR3 is TGCAGTGCTAGGCGGTTGGGGGGCAGGTCCGGGGAGCTGTTTTTT.

V is TRBV20-1 and J is TRBJ2-3, with D perhaps matching TRBD1 or TRBD2 (5 bases each). The CDR3 runs to 14 residues. Germline CDR1 DFQATT, CDR2 SNEGSKA (reference sequence). V was shortened by 2 bases and J by 4 bases, with 13 bases between the two germline ends. In DNA, the CDR3 is TGCAGTGCTAGACCACGGGGCTCCCCAGATACGCAGTATTTT. Encoded protein: CSARPRGSPDTQYF.

The V gene is TRBV7-3, the J gene TRBJ2-2, with TRBD2 matching 14 bases. In germline, CDR1 is SGHTA, CDR2 FQGTGA. The CDR3 loop spans 18 amino acids. V gave up 4 bases and J gave up 5 bases; unmatched junction bases: 9. Written as DNA, the CDR3 is TGTGCCAGCAGCTATATTCCGGGACTAGCGGGAGAAACCGGGGAGCTGTTTTTT. This encodes CASSYIPGLAGETGELFF.

This clonotype was detected ten times or more. The rearrangement links TRBV7-9 to TRBJ2-7; 8 nucleotides line up with TRBD2. Trimming took 5 bases from V and 1 from J; bases not matched to a gene: 7. The V gene's germline CDR1 is SEHNR and CDR2 FQNEAQ (reference sequence). The CDR3 is 15 residues long. The CDR3 protein is CASSLPGGESYEQYF. CDR3 in DNA: TGTGCCAGCAGCCTTCCGGGAGGGGAGTCCTACGAGCAGTACTTC.

The rearrangement links TRBV2 to TRBJ1-2; TRBD1 agrees at 9 bases. Germline trimming cut 6 bases from V and 8 bases from J; bases unmatched to any gene: 10. Germline CDR1 and CDR2: SNHLY and FYNNEI. The CDR3 is made up of 14 amino acids. Here the CDR3 DNA reads TGTGCCAGCAGAGTACAGGGGGCCACGGGAGGCTACACCTTC. This codes for CASRVQGATGGYTF.

The chain joins TRBV24-1 to TRBJ1-1; a weak D match, TRBD1 (6 bases). With 4 bases removed from V and 11 bases from J, the gap between germline ends came to 19 bases. Germline V gene sequence: CDR1 KGHDR, CDR2 SFDVKD. The CDR3 sequence is 14 residues long. CDR3 DNA sequence: TGTGCCACCAGTGACTCAGTCGGGACAACGGGGGCTTTCTTT. Amino acid sequence: CATSDSVGTTGAFF.

This clonotype was detected once. The CDR3 DNA reads TGCAGTGCTAGCGGGGATTCCTACGAGCAGTACTTC. It is translated as CSASGDSYEQYF. V and J are TRBV20-1 and TRBJ2-7, with a weak D call TRBD2 (5 bases). From germline, CDR1 is DFQATT and CDR2 SNEGSKA (reference sequence). This CDR3 contains 12 residues. Trimming pared 3 bases from V and 1 base from J, leaving 7 bases between.

This chain joins TRBV6-5 and TRBJ2-1, with D tentatively TRBD2 (6 bases). The V gene lost 6 bases and the J gene lost 4 bases, with 19 bases spanning the gap. Germline loops: CDR1 MNHEY, CDR2 SVGAGI. The CDR3 covers 16 residues. The CDR3 reads CASRSTGSGDYNEQFF. CDR3 in DNA: TGTGCCAGCAGGTCTACGGGTAGCGGAGATTACAATGAGCAGTTCTTC.

This clonotype was observed a few times. The CDR3: CASSLTGALVEFF. Here the CDR3 DNA reads TGTGCCAGCAGTTTGACAGGGGCCCTTGTGGAGTTCTTC. The chain employs TRBV27 and TRBJ2-1; 8 bases agree with TRBD1. Germline V CDR1 and CDR2: MNHEY, SMNVEV (reference sequence). V gave up 3 bases and J gave up 14 bases; unmatched junction bases: 9. The CDR3 has 13 residues.

About this clonotype: A read error may account for a junction end that differs from germline. The chain combines TRBV4-1 with TRBJ1-1; weak D call: TRBD1 (6 bases). CDR1 is MGHRA and CDR2 is YSYEKL in the germline V gene. The CDR3 sequence is 15 residues long. The CDR3 region is CASSQERTATTEAFF. In nucleotides, the CDR3 is TGTGCCAGCAGCCAAGAAAGGACAGCTACCACTGAAGCTTTCTTT.

This chain uses TRBV5-1 with TRBJ2-7, with D unresolved. The CDR3 has 14 amino acids. The V end lost 4 bases, the J end lost 1 base, and 12 bases lay between the germline ends. Germline loops: CDR1 SGHRS, CDR2 YFSETQ. The CDR3 loop is CASSQPGRSYEQYF. CDR3 bases: TGCGCCAGCAGCCAGCCCGGACGGTCCTACGAGCAGTACTTC.

The chain couples TRBV4-2 to TRBJ1-2; tentatively, D is TRBD1 (6 bases). Germline V gene sequence: CDR1 LGHNA, CDR2 YNFKEQ. V was trimmed by 1 base and J by 2 bases, leaving 8 bases between them. The CDR3 length is 14 residues. The CDR3 region has the DNA TGTGCCAGCAGCCAAGCGGGGGGCAACTATGGCTACACCTTC. Amino acids: CASSQAGGNYGYTF.

This sequence joins TRBV6-1 and TRBJ1-1; D possibly corresponds to TRBD1 (6 bases). The germline V gene has CDR1 MNHNS and CDR2 SASEGT. V was clipped by 5 bases and J by 4 bases, with 11 bases between them. The CDR3 length is 13 residues. The CDR3 loop is CASSREDSTEAFF. The CDR3 nucleotides read TGTGCCAGCAGTAGGGAGGACAGCACTGAAGCTTTCTTT.